The 20 T cell receptor beta chains listed next were all sequenced from one sample in a study of human T cells and chemical hapten exposure. TCRdb ran MiXCR on the RACE reads and lists one entry per CDR3 protein. Among under 200,000 distinct CDR3 sequences listed, more than 14% were seen once. As for time point: patch test 1, 2 weeks after DPC sensitization. The treatment denotes: therapeutic diphenylcyclopropenone sensitization with weekly scalp DPC. The sequencing here drew on whole blood, taken in connection with sensitization to the hapten diphenylcyclopropenone (DPC). The source of these receptors is a woman younger than 45 with alopecia areata. Some clones in this sample may be carry-over from other donors' samples.

The rearrangement uses TRBV20-1 and TRBJ1-4, with D unresolved. This CDR3 region has 14 residues. The V gene lost 5 bases and the J gene lost 6 bases, with 16 bases spanning the gap. Germline V gene sequence: CDR1 DFQATT, CDR2 SNEGSKA (reference sequence). Written as DNA, the CDR3 is TGCAGTGCTCGCGACCCGGGAACGGATGAAAAACTGTTTTTT. Translation gives CSARDPGTDEKLFF.

This clonotype was seen only a few times. CDR3 coding DNA: TGTGCCAGCAGTTCCACTTTTTGGACACCCCTCCACTTT. Translation gives CASSSTFWTPLHF. The chain uses TRBV6-5 and TRBJ1-6, with D hard to call. The CDR3 sequence is 13 residues long. V lost 4 bases and J lost 11, with 12 bases in between. CDR1 and CDR2 from the germline V gene are MNHEY and SVGAGI.

This clonotype was seen a handful of times. V and J are TRBV7-2 and TRBJ1-1, with a weak D call TRBD1 (5 bases). Trimming left V 5 bases short and J 6 bases short, with 16 bases between. Germline values: CDR1 SGHTA, CDR2 FQGNSA. The length of the CDR3 is 14 residues. CDR3 region: CASSPGGVGAEAFF. As DNA, the CDR3 is TGTGCCAGCAGCCCGGGGGGGGTTGGCGCTGAAGCTTTCTTT.

This clonotype has just a few counts. The chain combines TRBV7-2 with TRBJ2-5; no definite D call. Germline CDR1 is SGHTA and CDR2 is FQGNSA. The V end lost 6 bases, the J end lost 1 base, and 6 bases lay between the germline ends. The CDR3 runs 12 residues. The CDR3 DNA follows: TGTGCCAGCAGTTTAACCCAAGAGACCCAGTACTTC. The encoded protein is CASSLTQETQYF.

This clonotype has a count of ten or more. The V and J genes are TRBV12-3 or TRBV12-4 and TRBJ1-1; no clear D. The length of the CDR3 is 13 residues. Trimming took 5 bases from V and 1 from J, leaving 8 bases between them. This CDR3 reads CASSLSENTEAFF. The CDR3 DNA sequence: TGTGCCAGCAGTCTCTCAGAGAACACTGAAGCTTTCTTT.

This clonotype was found a few times. The chain combines TRBV29-1 with TRBJ2-1; D is perhaps TRBD2 (5 bases). The CDR3 is 10 amino acids. Germline lookup yields CDR1 SQVTM and CDR2 ANQGSEA. Trimming removed 6 bases from V and 5 bases from J, with 5 bases in between. The CDR3 sequence: CSVRDNEQFF. In DNA form, the CDR3 reads TGCAGCGTGCGGGACAATGAGCAGTTCTTC.

The DNA for the CDR3 is TGTGCCAGCAGTTTAGGTCGGCAGGCGGACACCGGGGAGCTGTTTTTT. It encodes CASSLGRQADTGELFF. V gene TRBV12-3 or TRBV12-4 combines with J gene TRBJ2-2; D not resolved. V was pared by 1 base and J by 3 bases, with 12 bases between. The CDR3 covers 16 residues.

This rearrangement joins TRBV12-3 or TRBV12-4 to TRBJ1-1, with TRBD1 identical over 7 bases. This CDR3 contains 15 residues. V lost 2 bases, J lost 4 bases, and 7 bases stayed unmatched. The DNA for the CDR3 is TGTGCCAGCAGTTTACTGGTCAGGGGGAGCACTGAAGCTTTCTTT. Its protein product is CASSLLVRGSTEAFF.

The chain employs TRBV4-3 and TRBJ2-7, with TRBD1 matching 10 bases. Trimming cost V 1 base and J 5 bases; bases outside gene matches: 5. The germline V gene encodes CDR1 LGHNA and CDR2 YSLEER. The CDR3 covers 15 residues. As DNA, the CDR3 is TGCGCCAGCAGCCAAGGAGGGACAGGGGCCCACGAGCAGTACTTC. Translating it yields CASSQGGTGAHEQYF.

This clonotype was seen a handful of times. This chain uses TRBV21-1 with TRBJ1-1. TRBV21-1 is assigned pseudogene status. The length of the CDR3 is 12 residues. CDR3 amino acids: CASSRTDTEAFF. The CDR3, as DNA: TGTGCCAGCAGCCGGACGGACACTGAAGCTTTCTTT.

The chain links TRBV5-1 to TRBJ1-1; no firm D call. Germline values: CDR1 SGHRS, CDR2 YFSETQ. V lost 0 bases, J lost 1 base, and 10 bases lay in between. CDR3 length: 15 residues. DNA for the CDR3: TGCGCCAGCAGCTTGGCTCCTACCGGGAACACTGAAGCTTTCTTT. Encoded protein: CASSLAPTGNTEAFF.

This clonotype was counted only a few times. The rearrangement uses TRBV29-1 and TRBJ2-2; D gene unclear. Between the trimmed V and J ends, which lost 4 bases and 6 bases, there was a span of 9 bases. Germline V gene lookup returns CDR1 SQVTM and CDR2 ANQGSEA. There are 12 residues in the CDR3. This chain's CDR3 is CSVAVLSGELFF. In DNA form, the CDR3 reads TGCAGCGTTGCGGTGCTTTCCGGGGAGCTGTTTTTT.

This clonotype was recorded a few times. The gene calls are TRBV20-1 and TRBJ2-7; D uncertain. Germline V CDR1 and CDR2: DFQATT, SNEGSKA (reference sequence). V lost 0 bases and J lost 4, with 16 bases in between. CDR3 size: 15 residues. Here the CDR3 reads CSARDRLLGGYEQYF. CDR3 in DNA: TGCAGTGCTAGAGATCGACTTCTGGGTGGGTACGAGCAGTACTTC.

This chain connects TRBV30 to TRBJ1-5; no clear D. Germline CDR1 and CDR2: GTSNPN and SVGIG (reference sequence). The V gene lost 2 bases and the J gene lost 3 bases, with 8 bases spanning the gap. This CDR3 has 13 amino acids. CDR3 in DNA: TGTGCCTGGAGTCCGTCCTTCAATCAGCCCCAGCATTTT. Its translation: CAWSPSFNQPQHF.

This clonotype occurred a few times. V usage is TRBV4-1 and J usage is TRBJ1-1; 9 nucleotides match TRBD1. The CDR3 is 16 residues long. Germline CDR1 reads MGHRA; CDR2 reads YSYEKL. V was pared by 1 base and J by 1 base, with 4 bases of the junction left unmatched. CDR3 amino acids: CASSQVGQGTNTEAFF. CDR3 sequence (DNA): TGCGCCAGCAGCCAAGTGGGACAGGGTACGAACACTGAAGCTTTCTTT.

In nucleotides, the CDR3 is TGTGCCAGCAGCCTCAGGGACACGAACTATGGCTACACCTTC. Translating it yields CASSLRDTNYGYTF. The rearrangement uses TRBV12-3 or TRBV12-4 and TRBJ1-2, with D perhaps TRBD1 (6 bases). V was trimmed by 6 bases and J by 2 bases, leaving 13 bases between them. CDR3 length equals 14 residues.

For the CDR3, the DNA is TGTGCCAGCAGCACTTTAACAGGGCTGCTATGGGGTGAGCAGTTCTTC. Amino acids: CASSTLTGLLWGEQFF. The chain links TRBV28 to TRBJ2-1, with D perhaps matching TRBD1 (6 bases). The germline V gene encodes CDR1 MDHEN and CDR2 SYDVKM. The CDR3 sequence is 16 residues long. The germline V and J ends were trimmed by 6 bases and 9 bases, with 24 bases remaining between them.

The gene calls are TRBV29-1 and TRBJ2-1, with 9 positions matching TRBD1. The trim removed 3 bases at V and 8 bases at J, leaving 5 bases unmatched. The CDR3 loop spans 13 amino acids. Germline V gene sequence: CDR1 SQVTM, CDR2 ANQGSEA. The CDR3 sequence is CSVEGQGYDEQFF. The CDR3 DNA sequence: TGCAGCGTTGAGGGACAGGGTTATGATGAGCAGTTCTTC.

The V call is TRBV7-2, the J call TRBJ2-3, with a possible D match to TRBD2 (6 bases). Trimming left V 2 bases short and J 0 bases short, with 12 bases between. The CDR3 runs to 16 residues. Per germline, CDR1 SGHTA and CDR2 FQGNSA. CDR3 DNA: TGTGCCAGCAGCTTACTCGGCGGGGCCAGCACAGATACGCAGTATTTT. It codes for CASSLLGGASTDTQYF. Combining the CDR3 with reference TRBV7-2 and TRBJ2-3 gives the whole variable domain GAGVSQSPSNKVTEKGKDVELRCDPISGHTALYWYRQSLGQGLEFLIYFQGNSAPDKSGLPSDRFSAERTGGSVSTLTIQRTQQEDSAVYLCASSLLGGASTDTQYFGPGTRLTVL.

CDR3 DNA: TGCAGCGTAGCTAGGGGCAGGGAGACTGAAGCTTTCTTT. Its protein is CSVARGRETEAFF. The chain has TRBV29-1 and TRBJ1-1, with D possibly TRBD1 on 5 matching bases. Germline V gene data show CDR1 as SQVTM and CDR2 as ANQGSEA. The CDR3 has 13 amino acids. V shed 6 bases and J shed 5 bases, with 16 bases lying between them.